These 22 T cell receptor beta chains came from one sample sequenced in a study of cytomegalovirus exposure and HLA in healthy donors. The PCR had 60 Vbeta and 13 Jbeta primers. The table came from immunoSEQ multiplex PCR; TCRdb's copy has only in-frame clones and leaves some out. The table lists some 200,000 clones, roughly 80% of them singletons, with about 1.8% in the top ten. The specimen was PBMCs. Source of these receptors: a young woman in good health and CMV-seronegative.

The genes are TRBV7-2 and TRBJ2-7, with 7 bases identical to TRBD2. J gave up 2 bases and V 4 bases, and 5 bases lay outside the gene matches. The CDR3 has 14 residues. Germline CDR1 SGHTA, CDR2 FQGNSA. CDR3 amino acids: CASSSRTSAYEQYF. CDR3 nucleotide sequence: TGTGCCAGCAGCTCCCGGACTAGTGCCTACGAGCAGTACTTC. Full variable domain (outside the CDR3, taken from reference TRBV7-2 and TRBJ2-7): GAGVSQSPSNKVTEKGKDVELRCDPISGHTALYWYRQSLGQGLEFLIYFQGNSAPDKSGLPSDRFSAERTGGSVSTLTIQRTQQEDSAVYLCASSSRTSAYEQYFGPGTRLTVT.

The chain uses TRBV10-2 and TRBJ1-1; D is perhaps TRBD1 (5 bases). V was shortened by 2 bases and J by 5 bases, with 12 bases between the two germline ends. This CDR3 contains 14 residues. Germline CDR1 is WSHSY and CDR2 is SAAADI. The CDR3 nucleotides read TGCGCCAGCAGTGAGGGGGCAGGGTGGACTGAAGCTTTCTTT. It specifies CASSEGAGWTEAFF.

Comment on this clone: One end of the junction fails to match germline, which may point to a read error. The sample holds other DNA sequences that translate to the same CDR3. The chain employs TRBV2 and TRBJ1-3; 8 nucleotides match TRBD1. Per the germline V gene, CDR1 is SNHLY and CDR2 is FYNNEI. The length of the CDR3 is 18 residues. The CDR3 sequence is CASRATGVTPGSGNTIYF. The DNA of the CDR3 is TGCGCCAGCAGAGCGACAGGGGTCACTCCGGGTTCTGGAAACACCATATATTTT. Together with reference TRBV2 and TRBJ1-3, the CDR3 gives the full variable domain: EPEVTQTPSHQVTQMGQEVILRCVPISNHLYFYWYRQILGQKVEFLVSFYNNEISEKSEIFDDQFSVERPDGSNFTLKIRSTKLEDSAMYFCASRATGVTPGSGNTIYFGEGSWLTVV.

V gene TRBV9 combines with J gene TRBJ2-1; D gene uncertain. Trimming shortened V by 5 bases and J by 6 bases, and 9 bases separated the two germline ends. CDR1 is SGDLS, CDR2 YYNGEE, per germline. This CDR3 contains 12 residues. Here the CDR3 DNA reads TGTGCCAGCAGTTCAGCAGGCAATGAGCAGTTCTTC. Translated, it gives CASSSAGNEQFF.

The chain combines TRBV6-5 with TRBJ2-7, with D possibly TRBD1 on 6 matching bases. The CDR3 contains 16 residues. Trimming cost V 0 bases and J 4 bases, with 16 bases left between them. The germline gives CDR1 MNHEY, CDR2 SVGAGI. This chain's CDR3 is CASSYSSDRPIYEQYF. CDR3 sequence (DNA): TGTGCCAGCAGTTACTCGAGTGACAGGCCTATTTACGAGCAGTACTTC.

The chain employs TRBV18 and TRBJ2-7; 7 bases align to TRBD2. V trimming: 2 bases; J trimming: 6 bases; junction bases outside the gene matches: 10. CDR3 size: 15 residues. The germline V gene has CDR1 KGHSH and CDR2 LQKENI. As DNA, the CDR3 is TGTGCCAGCTCACCAAGGGGAGGGAGTCAGGGCGAGCAGTACGTC. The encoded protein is CASSPRGGSQGEQYV.

In DNA form, the CDR3 reads TGTGCCAGCGGGTCCCTTGACAGGCTCTATAGCAATCAGCCCCAGCATTTT. The encoded protein is CASGSLDRLYSNQPQHF. This sequence joins TRBV27 and TRBJ1-5; D is perhaps TRBD1 (6 bases). Germline assignment: CDR1 MNHEY and CDR2 SMNVEV (reference sequence). The germline V and J ends were trimmed by 8 bases and 0 bases, with 20 bases remaining between them. This CDR3 comprises 17 residues.

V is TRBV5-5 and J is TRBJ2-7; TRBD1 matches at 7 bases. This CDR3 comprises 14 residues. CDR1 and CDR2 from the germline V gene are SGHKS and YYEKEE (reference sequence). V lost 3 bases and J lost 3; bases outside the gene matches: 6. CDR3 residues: CASSSGTARYEQYF. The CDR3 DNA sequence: TGTGCCAGCAGCTCCGGGACAGCGCGCTACGAGCAGTACTTC.

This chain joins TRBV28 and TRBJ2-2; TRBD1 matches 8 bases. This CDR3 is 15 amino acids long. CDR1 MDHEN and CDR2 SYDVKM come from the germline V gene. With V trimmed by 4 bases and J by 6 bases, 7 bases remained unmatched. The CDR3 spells CASSSQGARAGELFF. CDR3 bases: TGTGCCAGCAGTTCCCAGGGGGCGAGGGCCGGGGAGCTGTTTTTT. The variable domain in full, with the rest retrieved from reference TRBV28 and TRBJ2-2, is DVKVTQSSRYLVKRTGEKVFLECVQDMDHENMFWYRQDPGLGLRLIYFSYDVKMKEKGDIPEGYSVSREKKERFSLILESASTNQTSMYLCASSSQGARAGELFFGEGSRLTVL.

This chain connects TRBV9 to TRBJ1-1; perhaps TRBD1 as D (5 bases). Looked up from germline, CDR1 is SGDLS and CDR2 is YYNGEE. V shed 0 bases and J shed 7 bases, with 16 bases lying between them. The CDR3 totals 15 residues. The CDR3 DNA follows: TGTGCCAGCAGCGTAGGGGAGAGCCGGGGGAATGAAGCTTTCTTT. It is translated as CASSVGESRGNEAFF.

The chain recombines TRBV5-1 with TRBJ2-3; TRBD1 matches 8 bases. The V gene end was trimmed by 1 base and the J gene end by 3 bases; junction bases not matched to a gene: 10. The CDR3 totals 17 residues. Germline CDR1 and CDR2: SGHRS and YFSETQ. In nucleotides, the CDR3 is TGCGCCAGCAGCTTGACTGGGACAGGAGGCGTAACAGATACGCAGTATTTT. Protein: CASSLTGTGGVTDTQYF.

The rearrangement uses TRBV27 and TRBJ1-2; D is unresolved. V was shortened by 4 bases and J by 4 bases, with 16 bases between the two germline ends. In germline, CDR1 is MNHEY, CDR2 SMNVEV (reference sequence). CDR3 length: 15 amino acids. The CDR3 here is CASSSELSPGYGYTF. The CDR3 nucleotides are TGTGCCAGCAGTTCAGAACTATCACCGGGCTATGGCTACACCTTC.

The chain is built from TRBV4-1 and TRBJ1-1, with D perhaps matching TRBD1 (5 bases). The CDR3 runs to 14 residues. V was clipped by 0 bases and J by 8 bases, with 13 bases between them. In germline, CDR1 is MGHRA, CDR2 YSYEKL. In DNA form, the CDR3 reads TGCGCCAGCAGCCAAGAGACAGAATTCTTAGAAGCTTTCTTT. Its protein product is CASSQETEFLEAFF.

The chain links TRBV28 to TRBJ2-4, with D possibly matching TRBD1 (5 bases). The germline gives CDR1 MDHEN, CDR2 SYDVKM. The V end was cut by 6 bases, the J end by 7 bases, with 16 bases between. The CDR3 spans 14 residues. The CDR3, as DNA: TGTGCCAGCAGCCCGACAGTGCCCATTAACATTCAGTACTTC. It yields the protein CASSPTVPINIQYF.

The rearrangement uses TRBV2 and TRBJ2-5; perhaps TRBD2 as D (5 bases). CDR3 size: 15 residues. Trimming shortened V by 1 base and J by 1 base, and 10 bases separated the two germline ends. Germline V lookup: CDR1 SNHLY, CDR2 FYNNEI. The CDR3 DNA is TGTGCCAGCAGTGAAGAGGTTGGAGGCCAAGAGACCCAGTACTTC. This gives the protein CASSEEVGGQETQYF.

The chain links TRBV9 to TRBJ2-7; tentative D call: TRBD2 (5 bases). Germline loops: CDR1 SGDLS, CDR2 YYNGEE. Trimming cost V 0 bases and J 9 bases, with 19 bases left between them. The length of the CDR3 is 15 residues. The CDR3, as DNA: TGTGCCAGCAGCGTAGTAACAGCGGTCCTGAGTCGGCAGTACGTC. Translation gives CASSVVTAVLSRQYV.

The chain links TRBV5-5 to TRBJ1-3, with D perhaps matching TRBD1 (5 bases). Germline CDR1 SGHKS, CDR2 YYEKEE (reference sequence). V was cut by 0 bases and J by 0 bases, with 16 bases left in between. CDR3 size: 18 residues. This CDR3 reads CASSLGGRALSSGNTIYF. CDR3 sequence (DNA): TGTGCCAGCAGCTTGGGAGGCAGGGCCTTAAGCTCTGGAAACACCATATATTTT. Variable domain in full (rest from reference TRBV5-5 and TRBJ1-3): DAGVTQSPTHLIKTRGQQVTLRCSPISGHKSVSWYQQVLGQGPQFIFQYYEKEERGRGNFPDRFSARQFPNYSSELNVNALLLGDSALYLCASSLGGRALSSGNTIYFGEGSWLTVV.

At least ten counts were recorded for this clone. In DNA, the CDR3 is TGTGCCAGCAGCCCTAATTATGAAGCTTTCTTT. As protein: CASSPNYEAFF. The chain joins TRBV6-6 to TRBJ1-1; D is uncertain. The CDR3 loop spans 11 amino acids. Germline V gene data show CDR1 as MNHNY and CDR2 as SVGAGI (reference sequence). Trimming took off 6 bases at V and 7 bases at J, with 9 bases between the two ends.

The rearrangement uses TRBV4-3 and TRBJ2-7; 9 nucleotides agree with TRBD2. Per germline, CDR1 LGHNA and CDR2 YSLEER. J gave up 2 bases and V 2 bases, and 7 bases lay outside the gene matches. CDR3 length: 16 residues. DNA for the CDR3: TGCGCCAGCAGCCAAAGTGCGCGGGAGGGAACCTACGAGCAGTACTTC. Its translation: CASSQSAREGTYEQYF.

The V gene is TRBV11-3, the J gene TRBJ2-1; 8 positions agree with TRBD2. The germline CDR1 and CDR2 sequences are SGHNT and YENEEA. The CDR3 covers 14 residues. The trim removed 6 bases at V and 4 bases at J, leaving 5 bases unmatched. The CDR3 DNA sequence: TGTGCCAGCAGGATTAGCGGGAAATACAATGAGCAGTTCTTC. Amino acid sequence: CASRISGKYNEQFF.

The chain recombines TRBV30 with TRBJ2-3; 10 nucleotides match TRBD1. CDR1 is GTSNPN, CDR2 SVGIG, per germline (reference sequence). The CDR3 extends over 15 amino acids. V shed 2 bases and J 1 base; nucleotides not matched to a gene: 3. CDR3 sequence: CAWSLGTGGTDTQYF. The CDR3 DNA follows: TGTGCCTGGAGTCTCGGGACAGGGGGCACAGATACGCAGTATTTT.

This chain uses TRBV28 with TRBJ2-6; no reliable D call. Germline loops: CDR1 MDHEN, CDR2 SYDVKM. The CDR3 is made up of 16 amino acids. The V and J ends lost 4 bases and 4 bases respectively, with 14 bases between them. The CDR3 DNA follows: TGTGCCAGCAGTTCGAGGTCCCCCCTCGGGGCCAACGTCCTGACTTTC. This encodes CASSSRSPLGANVLTF.